Each of the 23 T cell receptor beta chains below was sequenced from the same sample in a study of cytotoxic CD8 clonotypes in ibrutinib-treated CLL. Data came from immunoSEQ multiplex PCR; TCRdb stores just in-frame clones and leaves some out. The sample has 270,000 or so clones, around 77% seen once. The source material was PBMCs, sampled at disease progression, from a patient treated with ibrutinib. These receptors were collected from a human donor with chronic lymphocytic leukemia.

The V gene is TRBV5-1, the J gene TRBJ2-4, with 7 positions matching TRBD1. The junction had 10 bases not matched to a gene; V was cut back by 0 bases and J by 7 bases. The CDR3 spans 16 residues. Germline values: CDR1 SGHRS, CDR2 YFSETQ. This CDR3 reads CASSLARTGLGNIQYF. As DNA, the CDR3 is TGCGCCAGCAGCTTGGCCCGGACAGGCTTAGGGAACATTCAGTACTTC.

The chain has TRBV28 and TRBJ1-2; D gene unclear. The V and J ends lost 7 bases and 4 bases respectively, with 16 bases between them. In germline, CDR1 is MDHEN, CDR2 SYDVKM. The CDR3 is 14 residues long. The CDR3 nucleotides are TGTGCCAGCACCCCGGTGGCGTCATCCTATGGCTACACCTTC. Translating gives CASTPVASSYGYTF.

This clone showed up just a few times. The chain links TRBV18 to TRBJ2-5; D may match TRBD1 or TRBD2 (5 bases each). The CDR3 is 14 residues long. From germline, CDR1 is KGHSH and CDR2 LQKENI. V was shortened by 3 bases and J by 5 bases, with 13 bases between the two germline ends. Here the CDR3 DNA reads TGTGCCAGCTCACCGAGGGACGGCCGGGAGACCCAGTACTTC. This translates into CASSPRDGRETQYF.

The chain has TRBV5-6 and TRBJ2-7; 8 bases are shared with TRBD2. After removal of 7 bases from V and 3 bases from J, the junction contained 9 bases not matched to a gene. The CDR3 runs to 14 residues. CDR1 SGHDT and CDR2 YYEEEE come from the germline V gene. CDR3: CASRESGSNYEQYF. The CDR3 nucleotides are TGTGCCAGCCGGGAGAGCGGGAGCAACTACGAGCAGTACTTC.

The V gene is TRBV7-2, the J gene TRBJ2-5; 9 bases match TRBD2. Germline V lookup: CDR1 SGHTA, CDR2 FQGNSA. This CDR3 is 15 amino acids long. With 5 bases clipped from V and 1 base from J, the junction kept 5 bases outside the gene matches. Here the CDR3 DNA reads TGTGCCAGCAGCCCCCTGGGACTAGCCCAAGAGACCCAGTACTTC. Encoded protein: CASSPLGLAQETQYF.

This clone was seen just once. The V gene is TRBV19, the J gene TRBJ2-1; 8 nucleotides align to TRBD2. The CDR3 consists of 15 residues. CDR1 and CDR2 from the germline V gene are LNHDA and SQIVND (reference sequence). V was clipped by 5 bases and J by 0 bases; unmatched bases: 3. The CDR3 bases are TGTGCCAGTAGTGGCGGGAGGAGCTCCTACAATGAGCAGTTCTTC. Protein product: CASSGGRSSYNEQFF.

The chain combines TRBV4-1 with TRBJ1-2, with D possibly matching TRBD1 (5 bases). CDR1 and CDR2 from the germline V gene are MGHRA and YSYEKL. V lost 7 bases, J lost 0 bases, and 18 bases lay in between. The CDR3 sequence is 16 residues long. The CDR3 reads CASTTIRGNSNYGYTF. The CDR3 nucleotides read TGCGCCAGCACCACAATTAGGGGCAATTCTAACTATGGCTACACCTTC.

The chain links TRBV19 to TRBJ1-2, with D perhaps TRBD1 (5 bases). Germline loops: CDR1 LNHDA, CDR2 SQIVND (reference sequence). Trimming stripped 10 bases from V and 1 base from J, with 16 bases between. There are 14 residues in the CDR3. The CDR3 DNA is TGTGCCACTACATTCGGGGCGGGTAACTATGGCTACACCTTC. Protein: CATTFGAGNYGYTF.

The chain couples TRBV7-8 to TRBJ2-1; 8 bases fit TRBD1. This CDR3 region has 15 residues. After removal of 5 bases from V and 9 bases from J, the junction contained 12 bases not matched to a gene. Per the germline V gene, CDR1 is SGHVS and CDR2 is FQNEAQ. This chain's CDR3 is CASSQGWDRWAEQFF. DNA for the CDR3: TGTGCCAGCAGCCAAGGCTGGGACAGGTGGGCTGAGCAGTTCTTC.

J is TRBJ2-1 and V is TRBV18; maybe TRBD2 (5 bases). V was cut by 4 bases and J by 6 bases, with 13 bases left in between. Germline V gene data show CDR1 as KGHSH and CDR2 as LQKENI. The CDR3 is 14 residues long. The CDR3 DNA sequence: TGTGCCAGCTCACTTGTGGAGGCTGGCAATGAGCAGTTCTTC. It codes for CASSLVEAGNEQFF.

This chain uses TRBV7-3 with TRBJ2-3; 7 nucleotides line up with TRBD2. This CDR3 has 17 residues. The V gene's germline CDR1 is SGHTA and CDR2 FQGTGA. V lost 0 bases and J lost 5; bases outside the gene matches: 11. The CDR3 region is CASSLTGAGVAGDTQYF. The CDR3 nucleotides read TGTGCCAGCAGCTTAACTGGTGCGGGGGTAGCGGGAGATACGCAGTATTTT.

The chain is built from TRBV2 and TRBJ2-7; 7 nucleotides agree with TRBD1. The CDR3 is 13 amino acids. V lost 3 bases, J lost 4 bases, and 3 bases stayed unmatched. Looked up from germline, CDR1 is SNHLY and CDR2 is FYNNEI. CDR3 in amino acids: CASSDNRGYEQYF. The CDR3 region has the DNA TGTGCCAGCAGTGATAACAGGGGTTACGAGCAGTACTTC.

The J gene is TRBJ1-4, the V gene TRBV7-9, with 9 positions matching TRBD1. The germline gives CDR1 SEHNR, CDR2 FQNEAQ (reference sequence). CDR3 length equals 15 residues. The ends lost 5 bases at V and 5 bases at J; junction bases unmatched: 6. CDR3 bases: TGTGCCAGCAGCCCCACGGGACAGGGAAATGAAAAACTGTTTTTT. Amino acid sequence: CASSPTGQGNEKLFF.

This clone occurred once. This chain connects TRBV19 to TRBJ2-7; unclear D gene. V lost 1 base, J lost 0 bases, and 7 bases lay in between. This CDR3 region has 14 residues. Germline V gene lookup returns CDR1 LNHDA and CDR2 SQIVND (reference sequence). CDR3 in amino acids: CASSIGVGSYEQYF. CDR3 bases: TGTGCCAGTAGTATAGGTGTTGGCTCCTACGAGCAGTACTTC.

V is TRBV27 and J is TRBJ2-2; no definite D call. The V gene lost 5 bases and the J gene lost 4 bases, with 11 bases spanning the gap. The CDR3 length is 14 residues. Germline assignment: CDR1 MNHEY and CDR2 SMNVEV (reference sequence). Here the CDR3 reads CASSQGRGTGELFF. The CDR3 DNA is TGTGCCAGCAGTCAAGGTCGCGGCACCGGGGAGCTGTTTTTT.

The genes are TRBV10-3 and TRBJ2-1; 9 nucleotides align to TRBD2. Germline assignment: CDR1 ENHRY and CDR2 SYGVKD. Unmatched junction bases numbered 9, after V lost 0 bases and J lost 3 bases. The CDR3 runs 18 residues. CDR3 residues: CAISESVLASGDYNEQFF. For the CDR3, the DNA is TGTGCCATCAGTGAGTCTGTGCTGGCTAGCGGGGACTACAATGAGCAGTTCTTC.

This chain connects TRBV20-1 to TRBJ2-7; D might be TRBD1 or TRBD2, each matching 5 bases. The CDR3 is 11 residues long. Germline CDR1 reads DFQATT; CDR2 reads SNEGSKA (reference sequence). The V end was cut by 4 bases, the J end by 6 bases, with 10 bases between. The CDR3, as DNA: TGCAGTGCTACCGGGACCCCCGAGCAGTACTTC. Amino acid sequence: CSATGTPEQYF.

The V call is TRBV5-1, the J call TRBJ2-5; TRBD2 might be the D (5 bases). V lost 0 bases, J lost 3 bases, and 12 bases lay in between. CDR3 length equals 15 residues. Germline V gene data show CDR1 as SGHRS and CDR2 as YFSETQ. CDR3 DNA: TGCGCCAGCAGCTTGGCCATTCCGGGGAAAGAGACCCAGTACTTC. Its translation is CASSLAIPGKETQYF.

The chain links TRBV4-2 to TRBJ2-5; D may correspond to TRBD1 or TRBD2 (6 bases each). V lost 8 bases, J lost 4 bases, and 20 bases lay in between. The V gene's germline CDR1 is LGHNA and CDR2 YNFKEQ. The CDR3 loop spans 15 amino acids. CDR3 loop: CASGLTGAPIETQYF. CDR3 DNA: TGTGCCAGCGGACTGACGGGGGCTCCTATAGAGACCCAGTACTTC.

This chain links TRBV4-3 with TRBJ2-1, with unresolved D. This CDR3 is 14 amino acids long. Germline assignment: CDR1 LGHNA and CDR2 YSLEER. Trimming took 1 base from V and 6 from J, leaving 10 bases between them. CDR3 coding DNA: TGCGCCAGCAGCCAAGTGATGGATGGCAATGAGCAGTTCTTC. Translated: CASSQVMDGNEQFF.

This clone was counted a few times. The V and J genes are TRBV18 and TRBJ2-7; TRBD1 matches 7 bases. V lost 5 bases, J lost 2 bases, and 9 bases stayed unmatched. Germline V gene sequence: CDR1 KGHSH, CDR2 LQKENI. This CDR3 has 15 amino acids. CDR3 in DNA: TGTGCCAGCTCAACTGACAGGGTCAGGACCTACGAGCAGTACTTC. Translating it yields CASSTDRVRTYEQYF. Supplemented by reference TRBV18 and TRBJ2-7, the full variable domain reads NAGVMQNPRHLVRRRGQEARLRCSPMKGHSHVYWYRQLPEEGLKFMVYLQKENIIDESGMPKERFSAEFPKEGPSILRIQQVVRGDSAAYFCASSTDRVRTYEQYFGPGTRLTVT.

A few counts support this clone. This rearrangement joins TRBV7-8 to TRBJ2-7; the D call may be TRBD1 or TRBD2 (5 bases each). Germline V gene data show CDR1 as SGHVS and CDR2 as FQNEAQ. The CDR3 is 15 residues long. The V gene lost 4 bases and the J gene lost 7 bases, with 20 bases spanning the gap. CDR3 sequence: CASSSRTGTVREQYF. The DNA of the CDR3 is TGTGCCAGCAGCTCAAGAACCGGGACGGTAAGGGAGCAGTACTTC.

V and J are TRBV5-1 and TRBJ2-3; no definite D call. The CDR3 has 15 residues. With 4 bases removed from V and 1 base from J, the gap between germline ends came to 13 bases. Germline V gene lookup returns CDR1 SGHRS and CDR2 YFSETQ. The CDR3 coding sequence is TGCGCCAGCAGCCCCCCAGGAGTCGGCACAGATACGCAGTATTTT. Encoded protein: CASSPPGVGTDTQYF.